Listed here are 8 T cell receptor beta chains from one sample, sequenced in a study of blood T cells in healthy people across ages. Next came a second PCR, run for about 6 to 12 cycles, which used a sample-barcoded 5' primer along with a J-beta primer mix. MiXCR, run by TCRdb on the 5' RACE reads, gives a single entry per CDR3 protein. The sample gives roughly 720,000 distinct CDR3 sequences, about 53% of which show up once; about 42% is in the top ten. Sequences were obtained from blood. These TCRs come from an elderly man in good health.

This sequence joins TRBV7-9 and TRBJ2-7; the D call may be TRBD1 or TRBD2 (5 bases each). Germline-derived CDR1 and CDR2 are SEHNR and FQNEAQ (reference sequence). Trimming removed 7 bases at V and 1 base at J, with 17 bases between. There are 15 residues in the CDR3. The CDR3 protein is CASTHRDRLSYEQYF. As DNA, the CDR3 is TGTGCCAGCACCCACCGGGACCGACTTTCCTACGAGCAGTACTTC.

The V call is TRBV20-1, the J call TRBJ1-6; 7 positions agree with TRBD1. The CDR3 has 14 residues. Trimming took 6 bases from V and 6 from J; bases not matched to a gene: 8. Germline CDR1 DFQATT, CDR2 SNEGSKA (reference sequence). CDR3 region: CSAAGTVVNSPLHF. CDR3 sequence (DNA): TGCAGTGCCGCGGGGACAGTTGTTAATTCACCCCTCCACTTT.

This rearrangement joins TRBV7-9 to TRBJ2-5; 8 bases line up with TRBD1. This CDR3 spans 15 amino acids. With 5 bases clipped from V and 11 bases from J, the junction kept 16 bases outside the gene matches. CDR1 and CDR2 (germline): SEHNR, FQNEAQ (reference sequence). CDR3 nucleotide sequence: TGTGCCAGCAGCCGAGGTGAGACAGGGGACGAAGAGCAGTACTTC. Amino acids: CASSRGETGDEEQYF.

This clonotype was counted only a few times. V usage is TRBV27 and J usage is TRBJ2-7; a weak D match, TRBD1 (5 bases). The DNA matches TRBJ2-5 better at its end, which makes the J call doubtful. The germline V gene encodes CDR1 MNHEY and CDR2 SMNVEV (reference sequence). The CDR3 contains 15 residues. Here the CDR3 reads CASSPLGRGKETQYF. CDR3 sequence (DNA): TGTGCCAGCAGCCCCCTGGGGCGTGGCAAAGAGACCCAGTACTTC.

As regards this clonotype: One junction end does not reproduce the germline sequence, and a read error may be involved. V gene TRBV2 combines with J gene TRBJ2-1, with unresolved D. The CDR3 is 11 amino acids. Per the germline V gene, CDR1 is SNHLY and CDR2 is FYNNEI. Here the CDR3 DNA reads TGTGCCTGCAGTGAAGCGAATGAGCAGTTCTTC. It codes for CACSEANEQFF.

This clonotype turned up a few times. V and J are TRBV20-1 and TRBJ2-5, with 7 positions matching TRBD2. V lost 7 bases to trimming and J lost 5 bases; unmatched junction nucleotides: 7. Germline assignment: CDR1 DFQATT and CDR2 SNEGSKA (reference sequence). The CDR3 spans 12 residues. The CDR3 loop reads CSVGRVRETQYF. Written as DNA, the CDR3 is TGCAGTGTGGGGAGGGTCCGGGAGACCCAGTACTTC.

This clonotype was seen at least ten times. The rearrangement uses TRBV7-3 and TRBJ2-1, with 10 bases that match TRBD2. Germline values: CDR1 SGHTA, CDR2 FQGTGA. The CDR3 is made up of 16 amino acids. V shed 3 bases and J 4 bases; nucleotides not matched to a gene: 6. The CDR3, as DNA: TGTGCCAGCAGCTTCACCGGGACTAGCGCGTACAATGAGCAGTTCTTC. Protein product: CASSFTGTSAYNEQFF.

The V gene is TRBV27, the J gene TRBJ2-7; weak D call: TRBD1 (6 bases). V was pared by 6 bases and J by 3 bases, with 24 bases between. This CDR3 is 17 amino acids long. The germline V gene encodes CDR1 MNHEY and CDR2 SMNVEV (reference sequence). CDR3 sequence (DNA): TGTGCCAGCAGCTTAGGCCTTAAAGGGGGATCCCACTACGAGCAGTACTTC. Amino acids: CASSLGLKGGSHYEQYF.